This TCR beta chain was sequenced in a study of regulatory T cells in long-lasting Graves disease (dated by TCRdb to about 2021). About the full investigation: Persistent Graves' disease was defined as antithyroid drug treatment for over 5 years with persistently positive TSH receptor autoantibodies. This study used TCR sequencing and RNA sequencing of peripheral blood to compare persistent Graves' disease patients against newly diagnosed Graves' disease patients. The study was registered as a clinical trial and conducted in China. A total of around 35 samples underwent TCR sequencing: approximately 13 from persistent and about 20 from newly diagnosed Graves' disease patients. On average, persistent Graves' disease patients in the clinical cohort had been on antithyroid drugs for around ten years.

The library was generated by multiplex PCR. Sequencer: Illumina HiSeq 4000. TCR beta libraries were built with iRepertoire HTBI primers and Arm-PCR amplification of CDR3 regions. Gel purification was performed on PCR products prior to sequencing. On the study's bioinformatics: Across samples, about 64 TRBV and approximately 15 TRBJ segments were identified and used for gene usage analysis of CDR3 amino acid clonotypes. Filtered high-quality paired reads were merged into contigs using COPE and FqMerger. Contigs were aligned with BLAST to IMGT TRBV, TRBD and TRBJ reference genes, and CDR3 was defined per IMGT. Any clonotype with a frequency above 0.1% was counted as a highly expanded clone. Repertoire diversity was measured by Shannon entropy, and V-J evenness by the Gini coefficient. A clonotype found in more than one individual was treated as public. TCRdb ran its own pipeline on the public reads, namely fastp trimming at Q25 and MiXCR clone calling, and kept in-frame beta chains. Each CDR3 protein appears once, grouped with its most common genes and DNA. In this record, the V and J calls reflect TCRdb's handling and not the investigators' own analysis. The sample table holds more than 300,000 distinct CDR3 sequences, of which roughly 23% were seen once. About 27% of the sample goes to the ten largest clones.

The junction shows trimming of 1 base on V and 1 base on J, and the gene matches do not reach 3 bases of it. The CDR3 covers 16 residues, taking in both the cysteine and the phenylalanine. The CDR3 DNA has 48 bases and is translated from base 1. Here is what the overall study found, with its caveats: Sequencing and analysis were limited to the TCR beta chain. The study examined only peripheral blood because the primary lesion, thyroid tissue, could not be accessed. Lower TCR Shannon entropy and fewer highly expanded clones were observed in persistent Graves' disease patients than in newly diagnosed patients, which suggested clonal expansion. The small sample size was acknowledged by the authors as a limitation that may reduce accuracy. Persistent patients shared more public clonotypes among themselves (2,741) than newly diagnosed patients did (about 900). Preferential use of TRBV28, TRBJ1-2 and TRBJ2-5 was observed in persistent disease, whereas TRBV20-1 and TRBJ2-1 were favored in newly diagnosed disease.

This clonotype was observed at least ten times. The antigen it binds to is not known. Base qualities are not provided; no much larger clone lies one nucleotide away. The time point label on this specimen signifies: persistent/refractory GD, antithyroid drugs over 5 years with positive TRAb. For both TCR sequencing and RNA sequencing, RNA was extracted from PBMCs using TRIzol. Graves' disease was diagnosed according to American Thyroid Association guidelines. Recruitment of patients was carried out at an endocrinology department in Xi'an, China. Each patient gave 7.5 to 10 milliliters of peripheral blood, collected in an EDTA anticoagulant tube. Ficoll Paque Plus density gradient separation was used to isolate PBMCs, and no further T cell sorting was performed. An Agilent 2100 Bioanalyzer and agarose gel were used to assess RNA quality, and a NanoDrop 2000 was used to measure RNA concentration.

This receptor was taken from a woman between 35 and 50 years old with Graves disease. Donor details come from another sample of the same person, matched by shared clones. The specimen comprised peripheral blood mononuclear cells (PBMCs), sampled when the disease was refractory, from a patient treated with antithyroid drugs. The chain links TRBV12-3 or TRBV12-4 with TRBJ2-2, with TRBD1 identical over 7 junction bases. The bases read TGTGCCAGCAGTTTAGGGGCAGGGGGGAACACCGGGGAGCTGTTTTTT. This gives the protein CASSLGAGGNTGELFF.